This T cell receptor beta chain was identified during a study of Graves' ophthalmopathy and Graves' hyperthyroidism. The overall study: The blood sample was drawn at first diagnosis and before any treatment.

Notes on the study in general: The model flagged ophthalmopathy progression at 70% to 71% sensitivity and 72% to 75% specificity.

Researchers took RNA transcripts and amplified TCR beta CDR3 regions from them. In the first round, RT-PCR was carried out with HTBI primers, and a multiplex PCR formed the second round. Each CDR3 protein is one row after TCRdb ran MiXCR on the multiplex PCR reads. The sample shows under 350,000 distinct CDR3 sequences, roughly 16% of them seen only once. This clonotype showed up just once. Its specificity is not known. There are 13 residues in the CDR3. Trimming took 5 bases from V and 3 from J, leaving 11 bases between them. In germline, CDR1 is SGHTA, CDR2 FQGNSA. The TCR comes from an adult man with Graves' ophthalmopathy. The V and J genes are TRBV7-2 and TRBJ2-7; D is possibly TRBD1 (6 bases). The sequencing sample was made of peripheral blood. CDR3 nucleotides: TGTGCCAGCAGCGTCGGACAGTTCTACGAGCAGTACTTC. It is translated as CASSVGQFYEQYF.